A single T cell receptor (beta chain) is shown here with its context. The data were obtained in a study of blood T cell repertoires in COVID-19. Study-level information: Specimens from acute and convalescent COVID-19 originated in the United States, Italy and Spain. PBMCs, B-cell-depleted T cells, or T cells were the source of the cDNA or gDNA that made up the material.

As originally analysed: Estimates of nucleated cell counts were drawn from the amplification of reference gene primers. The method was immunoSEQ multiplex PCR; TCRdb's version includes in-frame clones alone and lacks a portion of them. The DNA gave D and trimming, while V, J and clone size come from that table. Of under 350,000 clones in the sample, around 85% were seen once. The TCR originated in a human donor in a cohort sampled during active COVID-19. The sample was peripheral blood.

This CDR3 is CASTGQGLQPQHF. As DNA, the CDR3 is TGTGCCAGTACCGGACAGGGCCTTCAGCCCCAGCATTTT. This sequence joins TRBV19 and TRBJ1-5; 8 bases are a match to TRBD1. Germline CDR1 is LNHDA and CDR2 is SQIVND (reference sequence). There are 13 residues in the CDR3. V gave up 7 bases and J gave up 6 bases; unmatched junction bases: 5.